Given below is one T cell receptor (beta chain) in context. No antigen is known for it. A much larger clonotype is one base distant, so this may be a read error. This record comes from a study of immune heterogeneity within non-small cell lung tumors. Turning to the study itself: Histologically, several tumors were squamous cell carcinomas and about 11 were non-squamous carcinomas. The remaining 1 tumor was not otherwise specified.

Study results and limitations: A moderate but significant correlation was found, linking local T-cell clonality with local tumor mutational burden (R around 0.34). Identical dominant CDR3 beta clonotypes recurred among a patient's tumor sites, alongside site-unique high-frequency clones.

Germline assignment: CDR1 MNHEY and CDR2 SVGEGT. The CDR3 has 18 amino acids. With 600 to 700 ng used per sample, the template was genomic DNA from bulk tumor. Multiple biopsies spaced far apart were taken from each primary tumor during surgery. The study enrolled patients with untreated, newly diagnosed non-small cell lung cancer who underwent curative surgery. Multiplex PCR was performed with 32 V and 13 J primers, and it amplified TCR beta CDR3. TCRdb re-called the multiplex PCR reads with MiXCR, one entry per CDR3 protein. The profile shows around 23,000 distinct CDR3 sequences, 25% to 30% of them singletons.

The sequence was collected from a man aged 40-49 years with non-small cell lung cancer. The sample taken for sequencing was lung tumor tissue. V and J are TRBV6-2 or TRBV6-3 and TRBJ2-6; the D gene could be TRBD1 or TRBD2 (5 bases each). DNA for the CDR3: TGTGCCAGCAGCGATCACCCCGGGACGGCGTCTGGGGCCAACGTCATGACTTTC. This translates into CASSDHPGTASGANVMTF.